Listed here is a single TCR beta chain. What it binds is not known. The sample belongs to a study of cytomegalovirus exposure and HLA in healthy donors. Broader study findings: Later on, a genetic analysis was performed. It linked a missense variant in DCLRE1C with V- and J-gene trimming of TCR beta. When the data were analyzed later, several of the most significant clusters appeared to be linked to common viral pathogens. About 87% or about 30% of the time was how often most TCR beta V segments were productive, according to an earlier analysis.

PCR involved 60 Vbeta and 13 Jbeta primers. Here immunoSEQ multiplex PCR was the method, and the copy in TCRdb shows in-frame clones only, minus some. The sample has about 170,000 clones; 60% to 80% are singletons. The ends were cut back, 4 bases at V and 2 bases at J, with 6 bases in the middle. Per germline, CDR1 LGHNT and CDR2 FRNRAP. This CDR3 contains 13 residues. The specimen was PBMCs. This TCR was recovered from a female donor in good health and CMV-seronegative. The chain uses TRBV12-5 and TRBJ1-5; no reliable D call. The CDR3 DNA follows: TGTGCTAGTGGTTCTAATGGCAATCAGCCCCAGCATTTT. Translation: CASGSNGNQPQHF.